Below are 10 T cell receptor beta chains sequenced from a single sample in a study of cytomegalovirus exposure and HLA in healthy donors. Sequencing was performed with immunoSEQ multiplex PCR; in TCRdb, only in-frame clones are kept and a portion is missing. The sample carries under 150,000 clones, 70% to 90% recorded once. The specimen was PBMCs. Receptors were obtained from a woman younger than 30 in good health and CMV-seronegative.

This rearrangement joins TRBV21-1 to TRBJ2-7; TRBD2, the table's D call, was not compared with the DNA. TRBV21-1 constitutes a pseudogene. The length of the CDR3 is 17 residues. This chain's CDR3 is CASSPNAGLAGLGEQYF. CDR3 coding DNA: TGTGCCAGCAGCCCTAATGCCGGACTAGCGGGGCTTGGCGAGCAGTACTTC.

The chain joins TRBV6-6 to TRBJ1-1; D might be TRBD1 (5 bases). V dropped 7 bases and J dropped 11 bases, with 17 bases sitting between them. Germline values: CDR1 MNHNY, CDR2 SVGAGI (reference sequence). The length of the CDR3 is 12 residues. The CDR3 protein is CASTTLGGGAFF. The CDR3 DNA reads as TGTGCCAGCACCACCTTGGGGGGAGGCGCTTTCTTT.

This chain joins TRBV2 and TRBJ2-1, with 8 bases that match TRBD2. J lost 12 bases, V lost 2 bases, and 6 bases had no gene match. Germline CDR1 SNHLY, CDR2 FYNNEI. The CDR3 has 13 residues. The CDR3 spells CASSEHLGTRQFF. For the CDR3, the DNA is TGTGCCAGCAGTGAACACCTAGGGACTAGGCAGTTCTTC.

The chain couples TRBV12-5 to TRBJ2-1; 7 nucleotides match TRBD1. The CDR3 totals 15 residues. After removal of 2 bases from V and 4 bases from J, the junction contained 5 bases not matched to a gene. The V gene's germline CDR1 is LGHNT and CDR2 FRNRAP. The chain's CDR3 is CASGLPGQTYNEQFF. CDR3 nucleotides: TGTGCTAGTGGTTTGCCGGGACAGACATACAATGAGCAGTTCTTC.

The chain links TRBV4-3 to TRBJ2-7; 10 positions agree with TRBD1. Germline V CDR1 and CDR2: LGHNA, YSLEER. J was trimmed by 3 bases and V by 3 bases; bases with no gene match: 8. The CDR3 extends over 16 amino acids. For the CDR3, the DNA is TGCGCCAGCAGCCAGGATATCGGGGACAGGGGCTACGAGCAGTACTTC. Translation gives CASSQDIGDRGYEQYF.

This chain uses TRBV5-8 with TRBJ1-2; a possible D gene is TRBD1 (5 bases). This CDR3 is 14 amino acids long. Germline-derived CDR1 and CDR2 are SGHTS and YDEGEE. Trimming stripped 5 bases from V and 4 bases from J, with 15 bases between. This chain's CDR3 is CASSLQGAIYGYTF. The CDR3, as DNA: TGTGCCAGCAGTCTCCAGGGCGCGATCTATGGCTACACCTTC.

CDR3 nucleotides: TGTGCCAGCAGCCCAGGACTCACCTACGAGCAGTACTTC. Its protein is CASSPGLTYEQYF. The V gene is TRBV7-9, the J gene TRBJ2-7, with D tentatively TRBD2 (5 bases). Germline CDR1 and CDR2: SEHNR and FQNEAQ (reference sequence). Trimming cost V 5 bases and J 2 bases, with 10 bases left between them. This CDR3 is built from 13 residues. The full variable domain, in which reference TRBV7-9 and TRBJ2-7 provide the parts outside the CDR3, is DTGVSQNPRHKITKRGQNVTFRCDPISEHNRLYWYRQTLGQGPEFLTYFQNEAQLEKSRLLSDRFSAERPKGSFSTLEIQRTEQGDSAMYLCASSPGLTYEQYFGPGTRLTVT.

J is TRBJ2-7 and V is TRBV7-9; tentatively, D is TRBD2 (6 bases). Germline-derived CDR1 and CDR2 are SEHNR and FQNEAQ (reference sequence). The CDR3 is made up of 16 amino acids. V lost 5 bases, J lost 0 bases, and 17 bases lay in between. CDR3 sequence: CASSRRGGFSSYEQYF. For the CDR3, the DNA is TGTGCCAGCAGCCGGAGGGGCGGGTTTAGCTCCTACGAGCAGTACTTC.

The rearrangement links TRBV28 to TRBJ1-6, with TRBD1 identical over 7 bases. The CDR3 is 15 amino acids. Germline values: CDR1 MDHEN, CDR2 SYDVKM. The V and J ends lost 6 bases and 4 bases, in that order; junction bases with no gene match: 6. In DNA, the CDR3 is TGTGCCAGCAGCTACCCGGGACAGTATAATTCACCCCTCCACTTT. This encodes CASSYPGQYNSPLHF.

CDR3 amino acids: CASSHTGGLAFRYEQYF. For the CDR3, the DNA is TGTGCCAGCAGTCATACGGGGGGACTAGCGTTTAGATACGAGCAGTACTTC. The V call is TRBV5-6, the J call TRBJ2-7, with TRBD2 matching 10 bases. V trimming: 5 bases; J trimming: 4 bases; junction bases outside the gene matches: 15. Germline loops: CDR1 SGHDT, CDR2 YYEEEE. This CDR3 has 17 residues.